What follows is one T cell receptor beta chain and its context. These data belong to a study of shared clonotypes between healthy human individuals. Clones were sequenced by immunoSEQ multiplex PCR, and TCRdb holds only the in-frame ones, with some missing. The sample holds about a million clones; approximately 75% are singletons and the top ten take more than 0.85%. This CDR3 is 16 amino acids long. Germline V gene sequence: CDR1 MGHRA, CDR2 YSYEKL. V trimming: 2 bases; J trimming: 6 bases; junction bases outside the gene matches: 3. The chain has TRBV4-1 and TRBJ2-1; 14 bases map to TRBD2. The specimen sequenced was memory CD4+ T cells from PBMCs. Noted subset: CD45RA-negative fraction. The sequence derives from a man between 18 and 35 years old in good health. Some clones in this sample may be carry-over from other donors' samples. CDR3 DNA: TGCGCCAGCAGCCAACCGACTAGCGGGGGGGCCAATGAGCAGTTCTTC. This encodes CASSQPTSGGANEQFF.